The 6 T cell receptor beta chains listed next were all sequenced from one sample in a study of molecular identifiers for immune sequencing clone quantification. TCRdb called the PCR reads again in MiXCR, with one record for every CDR3 protein. The table lists tens of thousands of distinct CDR3 sequences, around a quarter of them singletons. Sequencing input: naive CD8+ T cells from blood, with Jurkat cell RNA spiked in. This sample's subset: FACS-sorted CD8+CD4-CCR7+CD45RA+ naive T cells. These TCRs come from a human donor in good health. Some libraries in this study had Jurkat cell RNA spiked in.

A note on this clonotype: A clone one base away is much larger, so this may be a read error. The chain is built from TRBV5-1 and TRBJ1-1, with 8 positions matching TRBD1. This CDR3 is 16 amino acids long. Germline V gene sequence: CDR1 SGHRS, CDR2 YFSETQ. CDR3 sequence reads: CASSRGTGVMNTEAYF. The CDR3 nucleotides are TGCGCCAGCAGCCGAGGGACAGGAGTTATGAACACTGAAGCTTACTTT.

Only a few counts were recorded for this clonotype. The chain recombines TRBV29-1 with TRBJ1-4; a possible D gene is TRBD1 (5 bases). With 4 bases removed from V and 5 bases from J, the gap between germline ends came to 11 bases. The CDR3 is made up of 13 amino acids. Germline V CDR1 and CDR2: SQVTM, ANQGSEA. The CDR3 nucleotides read TGCAGCGTTGGGGGGGACGCGAATGAAAAACTGTTTTTT. Translated: CSVGGDANEKLFF. The whole variable domain, filled in from reference TRBV29-1 and TRBJ1-4, reads SAVISQKPSRDICQRGTSLTIQCQVDSQVTMMFWYRQQPGQSLTLIATANQGSEATYESGFVIDKFPISRPNLTFSTLTVSNMSPEDSSIYLCSVGGDANEKLFFGSGTQLSVL.

This clonotype was counted at least ten times. The CDR3 reads CAIMGPLYQETQYF. The CDR3 DNA follows: TGCGCCATCATGGGGCCCCTGTACCAAGAGACCCAGTACTTC. The gene calls are TRBV5-1 and TRBJ2-5; TRBD1 is a possible D gene (5 bases). Per germline, CDR1 SGHRS and CDR2 YFSETQ. The CDR3 has 14 amino acids. V was trimmed by 9 bases and J by 0 bases, leaving 15 bases between them.

This clonotype was seen many times. This rearrangement joins TRBV11-2 to TRBJ2-3; the D is unclear. CDR1 and CDR2 (germline): SGHAT, FQNNGV. With 1 base removed from V and 6 bases from J, the gap between germline ends came to 8 bases. This CDR3 has 13 amino acids. CDR3 coding DNA: TGTGCCAGCAGCTTAGTGTTGCGTGATACGCAGTATTTT. Protein sequence: CASSLVLRDTQYF.

This clonotype was detected ten times or more. The V and J genes are TRBV5-1 and TRBJ2-7; D remains ambiguous. V dropped 1 base and J dropped 4 bases, with 9 bases sitting between them. This CDR3 spans 13 amino acids. CDR1 and CDR2 (germline): SGHRS, YFSETQ. The CDR3 DNA reads as TGCGCCAGCAGCTTGACAGATCATTACGAGCAGTACTTC. Translation: CASSLTDHYEQYF.

This clonotype was counted only a few times. V and J are TRBV28 and TRBJ2-3; TRBD2 matches at 13 bases. CDR3 length: 14 amino acids. Germline CDR1 is MDHEN and CDR2 is SYDVKM. V lost 7 bases to trimming and J lost 10 bases; unmatched junction nucleotides: 8. CDR3 loop: CASTLETSGRPQYF. The CDR3 nucleotides read TGTGCCAGCACCCTCGAGACTAGCGGGAGGCCGCAGTATTTT.